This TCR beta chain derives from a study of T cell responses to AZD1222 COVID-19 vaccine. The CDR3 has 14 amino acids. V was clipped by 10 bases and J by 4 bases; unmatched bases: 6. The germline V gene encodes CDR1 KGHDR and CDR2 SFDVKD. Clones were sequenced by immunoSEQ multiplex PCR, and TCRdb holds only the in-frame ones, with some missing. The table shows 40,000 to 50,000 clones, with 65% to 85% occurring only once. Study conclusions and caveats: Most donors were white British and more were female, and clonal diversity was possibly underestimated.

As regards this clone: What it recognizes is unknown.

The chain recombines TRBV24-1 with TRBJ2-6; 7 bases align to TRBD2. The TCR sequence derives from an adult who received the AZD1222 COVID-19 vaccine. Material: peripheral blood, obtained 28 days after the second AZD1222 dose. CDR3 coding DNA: TGTGCCACGGGGCGGGGGAGCGGGGCCAACGTCCTGACTTTC. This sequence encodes CATGRGSGANVLTF.